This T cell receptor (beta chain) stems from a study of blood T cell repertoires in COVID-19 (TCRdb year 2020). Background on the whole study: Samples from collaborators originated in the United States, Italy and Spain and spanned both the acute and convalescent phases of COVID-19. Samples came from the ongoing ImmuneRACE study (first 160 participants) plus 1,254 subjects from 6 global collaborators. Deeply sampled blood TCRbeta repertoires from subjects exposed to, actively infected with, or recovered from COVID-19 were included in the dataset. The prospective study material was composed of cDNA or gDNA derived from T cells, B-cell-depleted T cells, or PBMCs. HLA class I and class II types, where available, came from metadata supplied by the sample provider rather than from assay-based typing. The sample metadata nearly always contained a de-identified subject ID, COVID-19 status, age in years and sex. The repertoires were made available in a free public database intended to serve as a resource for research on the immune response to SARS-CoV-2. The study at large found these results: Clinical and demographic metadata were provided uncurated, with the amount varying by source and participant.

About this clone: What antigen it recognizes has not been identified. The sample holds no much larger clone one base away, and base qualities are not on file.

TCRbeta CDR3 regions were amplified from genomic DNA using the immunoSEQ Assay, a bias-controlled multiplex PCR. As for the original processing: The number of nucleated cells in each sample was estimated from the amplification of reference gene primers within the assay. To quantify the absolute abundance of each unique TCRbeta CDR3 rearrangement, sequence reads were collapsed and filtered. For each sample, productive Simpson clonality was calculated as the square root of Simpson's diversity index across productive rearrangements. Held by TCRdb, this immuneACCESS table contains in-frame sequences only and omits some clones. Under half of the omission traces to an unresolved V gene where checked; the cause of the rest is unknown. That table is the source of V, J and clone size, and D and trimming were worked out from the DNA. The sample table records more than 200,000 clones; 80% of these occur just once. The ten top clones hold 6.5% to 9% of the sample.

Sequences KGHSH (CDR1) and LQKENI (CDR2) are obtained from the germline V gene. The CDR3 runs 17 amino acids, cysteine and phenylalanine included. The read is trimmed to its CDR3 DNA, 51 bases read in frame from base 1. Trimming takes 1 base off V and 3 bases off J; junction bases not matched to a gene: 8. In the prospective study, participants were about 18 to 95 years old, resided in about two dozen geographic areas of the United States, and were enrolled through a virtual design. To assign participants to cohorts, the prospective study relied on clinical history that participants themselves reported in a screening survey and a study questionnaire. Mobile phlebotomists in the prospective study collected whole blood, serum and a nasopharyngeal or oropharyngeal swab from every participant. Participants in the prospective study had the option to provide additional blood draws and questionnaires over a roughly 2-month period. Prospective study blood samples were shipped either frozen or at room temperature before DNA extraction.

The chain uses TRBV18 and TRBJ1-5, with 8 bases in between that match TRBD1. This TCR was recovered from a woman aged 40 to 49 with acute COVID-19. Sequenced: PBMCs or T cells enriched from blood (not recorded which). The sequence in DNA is TGTGCCAGCTCACCACTGGCAGGGGGCACGTCCAATCAGCCCCAGCATTTT. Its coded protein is CASSPLAGGTSNQPQHF.